These 7 T cell receptor beta chains were sequenced from one sample in a study of Ad26.COV2.S vaccination and SARS-CoV-2 variants. Here immunoSEQ multiplex PCR was the method, and the copy in TCRdb shows in-frame clones only, minus some. Here the sample spans approximately 350,000 clones, more than 75% being singletons. Treatment indicated: about 20 received Ad26.COV2.S at low or high dose, single or two shots; roughly 5 received placebo; per-sample allocation not given. Day 63 after the first vaccine or placebo injection was the time point for sampling. Specimen: peripheral blood, collected in a trial of Ad26.COV2.S vaccine versus placebo. Source of these receptors: a person between 18 and 65 years old who received the Ad26.COV2.S COVID-19 vaccine or a placebo.

V is TRBV4-2 and J is TRBJ2-3; 8 bases map to TRBD1. CDR1 and CDR2 from the germline V gene are LGHNA and YNFKEQ. With V trimmed by 1 base and J by 2 bases, 11 bases remained unmatched. This CDR3 is 18 amino acids long. As DNA, the CDR3 is TGTGCCAGCAGCCAAGTCCGGACAGGGACGGGGTCCACAGATACGCAGTATTTT. This gives the protein CASSQVRTGTGSTDTQYF.

The chain is built from TRBV7-2 and TRBJ2-1; TRBD1 might be the D (5 bases). This CDR3 comprises 15 residues. V lost 1 base and J 9 bases, leaving 16 bases between the germline ends. The germline V gene has CDR1 SGHTA and CDR2 FQGNSA. CDR3 region: CASSLGFQGVSEQFF. As DNA, the CDR3 is TGTGCCAGCAGCTTAGGATTCCAGGGTGTGAGTGAGCAGTTCTTC.

The gene calls are TRBV5-6 and TRBJ1-4; a possible D gene is TRBD1 (5 bases). The CDR3 spans 13 residues. The V gene lost 4 bases and the J gene lost 7 bases, with 11 bases spanning the gap. Germline CDR1 and CDR2: SGHDT and YYEEEE. CDR3 bases: TGTGCCAGCAGCCCCCAGGGAGTTGAAAAACTGTTTTTT. This gives the protein CASSPQGVEKLFF. The whole variable domain, filled in from reference TRBV5-6 and TRBJ1-4, reads DAGVTQSPTHLIKTRGQQVTLRCSPKSGHDTVSWYQQALGQGPQFIFQYYEEEERQRGNFPDRFSGHQFPNYSSELNVNALLLGDSALYLCASSPQGVEKLFFGSGTQLSVL.

J is TRBJ1-2 and V is TRBV19; 9 nucleotides match TRBD1. This CDR3 is 15 amino acids long. Trimming at V came to 3 bases and at J to 9 bases, leaving 11 bases not matched to a gene. Germline V gene lookup returns CDR1 LNHDA and CDR2 SQIVND (reference sequence). CDR3 amino acids: CASSMPTGGRRSYTF. Here the CDR3 DNA reads TGTGCCAGTAGTATGCCAACAGGGGGCCGGCGGAGCTACACCTTC.

The J gene is TRBJ2-5, the V gene TRBV29-1; no reliable D call. Trimming removed 4 bases from V and 3 bases from J, with 9 bases in between. Germline V lookup: CDR1 SQVTM, CDR2 ANQGSEA. The CDR3 length is 12 residues. Here the CDR3 reads CSVAAQEETQYF. In DNA, the CDR3 is TGCAGCGTTGCTGCGCAGGAAGAGACCCAGTACTTC. Drawing the rest from reference TRBV29-1 and TRBJ2-5, the complete variable domain is SAVISQKPSRDICQRGTSLTIQCQVDSQVTMMFWYRQQPGQSLTLIATANQGSEATYESGFVIDKFPISRPNLTFSTLTVSNMSPEDSSIYLCSVAAQEETQYFGPGTRLLVL.

The V call is TRBV6-5, the J call TRBJ1-2; the D gene is possibly TRBD1 (6 bases). Germline CDR1 MNHEY, CDR2 SVGAGI. V dropped 4 bases and J dropped 0 bases, with 9 bases sitting between them. The CDR3 runs to 14 residues. DNA for the CDR3: TGTGCCAGCAGTTCGACAGGCGCTAACTATGGCTACACCTTC. Translated, it gives CASSSTGANYGYTF.

The V gene is TRBV5-1, the J gene TRBJ2-1; 13 positions match TRBD2. The CDR3 has 16 residues. From germline, CDR1 is SGHRS and CDR2 YFSETQ. V dropped 2 bases and J dropped 8; count of bases not matched to a gene: 7. The CDR3 reads CASSFLTSGGRDEQFF. The CDR3 bases are TGCGCCAGCAGCTTTCTGACTAGCGGGGGGAGGGATGAGCAGTTCTTC. Full variable domain (outside the CDR3, taken from reference TRBV5-1 and TRBJ2-1): KAGVTQTPRYLIKTRGQQVTLSCSPISGHRSVSWYQQTPGQGLQFLFEYFSETQRNKGNFPGRFSGRQFSNSRSEMNVSTLELGDSALYLCASSFLTSGGRDEQFFGPGTRLTVL.